This paragraph covers one TCR beta chain sequence. Its antigen is still unknown. Base quality data are lacking; no much larger clone is found one base away. The data belong to a study of OX40 agonist ivuxolimab in advanced cancers. Looking at the study overall: Ivuxolimab was an agonistic, fully human IgG2 monoclonal antibody directed against OX40 (CD134), a costimulatory receptor. Of the roughly 53 patients in dose escalation, around 19 had hepatocellular carcinoma, about 15 had melanoma, 9 had renal cell carcinoma and 9 had head and neck cancer. Intravenous ivuxolimab was administered to patients every 2 weeks at six dose levels: 0.01, 0.1, 0.3, 1.5, 3 and 10 mg/kg. In the dose-escalation cohort, roughly 82% of patients were male, and the mean age was around 60 years with a range of about 23 to 79. The purpose of peripheral TCRbeta sequencing was to test whether ivuxolimab changed TCR sequence diversity and led to clonal T-cell expansion. Prior anti-PD-1, anti-PD-L1 or anti-CTLA-4 therapy was permitted, and checkpoint inhibitors had been received by approximately 39% of dose-escalation patients. Partial responses were achieved by three dose-escalation patients, of whom one had hepatocellular carcinoma and two had cutaneous melanoma. The paper covers the monotherapy dose-escalation part of the phase I ivuxolimab trial, which included N ≈ 57 patients. Study-wide conclusions, independent of this receptor: At doses of 0.1 to 3.0 mg/kg, clonal expansion of both CD4+ and CD8+ T cells in blood was seen between baseline and week 6. After ivuxolimab, expanded clones were on average more numerous among CD8+ T cells than among CD4+ T cells. In partial responders in the 0.1-3.0 mg/kg groups, normalized peripheral clonal expansion was found to be among the lowest, especially among CD8+ T cells. Antigen specificity was not determined for the clonally expanded peripheral T cells. Low levels of normalized T-cell clonal expansion were also seen in some nonresponding patients.

Taken from the germline V gene (reference sequence), the CDR1 and CDR2 loops are SGHNT and YYREEE. The germline V end is reduced by 2 bases and the J end by 6 bases; junction bases left unmatched: 10. The cysteine opens and the phenylalanine closes a CDR3 of 15 amino acids. Of all the DNA, just the CDR3 is kept, 45 bases in frame from base 1. The trial excluded patients who had a history of autoimmune disease or who were on systemic immunosuppression. In every dose cohort, peripheral blood was drawn for TCR sequencing at baseline, cycle 4 day 1, and cycle 7 day 1. The samples were drawn from a first-in-human, open-label, multicenter phase I dose-escalation trial of ivuxolimab. Adults with locally advanced or metastatic head and neck squamous cell, hepatocellular, melanoma or renal cell carcinoma were enrolled in the trial. Before TCR sequencing, CD4+ and CD8+ T cells were separately sorted from peripheral blood.

Genomic DNA was extracted from sorted cells for sequencing of the TCRbeta CDR3 region. The immunoSEQ Assay was used to sequence the TCRbeta CDR3 regions. The clones in this table, taken by TCRdb from immuneACCESS, are in-frame only. Not every clone is retained; where verified, under half of the shortfall comes from an unresolved V gene, and the cause of the rest is unknown. The sample has 45,000 to 60,000 clones on record, under 90% of them singletons. Clones ranked in the top ten supply around 5% of the sample. Sequencing was performed on CD4+ or CD8+ T cells sorted from blood, taken in a trial of the OX40 agonist ivuxolimab. This sequence was found in an adult with an advanced solid tumor such as melanoma, head and neck, liver or kidney cancer. The chain employs TRBV5-4 and TRBJ1-1, with TRBD1 identical over 7 junction bases. The CDR3 corresponds to CASSFQGVDRPEAFF. The DNA sequence is TGTGCCAGCAGCTTCCAGGGGGTGGATCGCCCTGAAGCTTTCTTT.